Below are 26 T cell receptor beta chains sequenced from a single sample in a study of shared clonotypes between healthy human individuals. The protocol was immunoSEQ multiplex PCR, while the TCRdb copy is restricted to in-frame clones and leaves out a portion. The sample yields about 2 million clones, roughly 94% seen once. CD45RO-negative, CCR7-selected cells formed the naive CD8 fraction, which excluded terminally differentiated effector memory CD45RA+ cells. The source material was naive CD8+ T cells sorted from blood. Every receptor here comes from a young man in good health.

The J gene is TRBJ1-4, the V gene TRBV30; a weak D match, TRBD1 (6 bases). This CDR3 spans 22 amino acids. V was shortened by 4 bases and J by 0 bases, with 33 bases between the two germline ends. Germline CDR1 and CDR2: GTSNPN and SVGIG (reference sequence). CDR3 amino acids: CAWTSTPNGKAGAVATNEKLFF. The CDR3 DNA is TGTGCCTGGACCAGTACCCCTAATGGTAAGGCAGGGGCGGTTGCAACTAATGAAAAACTGTTTTTT.

V is TRBV15 and J is TRBJ2-7, with D possibly called TRBD1 or TRBD2 (5 bases each). Germline CDR1 reads LNHNV; CDR2 reads YYDKDF (reference sequence). V was cut by 5 bases and J by 7 bases, with 12 bases left in between. CDR3 length equals 12 residues. The CDR3 here is CATSAGEGEQYF. The CDR3 nucleotides read TGTGCCACCAGCGCAGGAGAGGGGGAGCAGTACTTC. Complete variable domain (other parts from reference TRBV15 and TRBJ2-7): DAMVIQNPRYQVTQFGKPVTLSCSQTLNHNVMYWYQQKSSQAPKLLFHYYDKDFNNEADTPDNFQSRRPNTSFCFLDIRSPGLGDTAMYLCATSAGEGEQYFGPGTRLTVT.

The V call is TRBV4-1, the J call TRBJ1-2; D is unresolved. Trimming stripped 1 base from V and 4 bases from J, with 19 bases between. This CDR3 has 17 residues. The V gene's germline CDR1 is MGHRA and CDR2 YSYEKL. CDR3 DNA: TGCGCCAGCAGCCAAGTGGACTGGGCAGAACGATCCTATGGCTACACCTTC. Its translation: CASSQVDWAERSYGYTF.

This clone appeared a single time. The chain has TRBV7-9 and TRBJ1-1; weak D call: TRBD1 (5 bases). The CDR3 covers 16 residues. V was clipped by 5 bases and J by 5 bases, with 21 bases between them. The V gene's germline CDR1 is SEHNR and CDR2 FQNEAQ (reference sequence). CDR3 loop: CASSPSGVGGVTEAFF. The CDR3 coding sequence is TGTGCCAGCAGCCCCAGCGGGGTGGGGGGAGTAACTGAAGCTTTCTTT.

Worth noting for this clone: Other DNA sequences in the sample encode the same CDR3. The gene calls are TRBV27 and TRBJ2-5; 9 positions agree with TRBD2. Germline V lookup: CDR1 MNHEY, CDR2 SMNVEV (reference sequence). CDR3 length equals 14 residues. The J segment lost 5 bases and the V segment lost 0 bases, leaving 1 base of the junction unmatched. The CDR3 DNA reads as TGTGCCAGCAGTTTATCGCTAGCGGGGGAGACCCAGTACTTC. Protein sequence: CASSLSLAGETQYF.

This clone was seen once. The rearrangement links TRBV10-3 to TRBJ2-2; D tentatively reads TRBD1 or TRBD2 (6 bases each). Germline V gene data show CDR1 as ENHRY and CDR2 as SYGVKD. The germline V and J ends were trimmed by 2 bases and 8 bases, with 12 bases remaining between them. The CDR3 consists of 14 residues. The chain's CDR3 is CAISERGPEGELFF. Here the CDR3 DNA reads TGTGCCATCAGTGAGCGGGGGCCCGAAGGGGAGCTGTTTTTT.

The J gene is TRBJ2-4, the V gene TRBV6-5; D is uncertain. CDR1 is MNHEY, CDR2 SVGAGI, per germline. With 2 bases removed from V and 11 bases from J, the gap between germline ends came to 13 bases. This CDR3 is 13 amino acids long. The CDR3 DNA reads TGTGCCAGCAGTTACGGTACGGAGTCCCTTCAGTACTTC. Encoded protein: CASSYGTESLQYF.

As for this clone: Other DNA sequences of this sample code for an identical CDR3. The chain recombines TRBV2 with TRBJ1-1; D remains unclear. Deletions cut 1 base from V and 1 base from J, with 4 bases between. CDR1 SNHLY and CDR2 FYNNEI come from the germline V gene. The CDR3 loop spans 13 amino acids. CDR3 in amino acids: CASSEGGNTEAFF. The CDR3 coding sequence is TGTGCCAGCAGTGAAGGAGGGAACACTGAAGCTTTCTTT.

The chain joins TRBV6-5 to TRBJ2-2; D remains ambiguous. The V gene's germline CDR1 is MNHEY and CDR2 SVGAGI. Trimming stripped 3 bases from V and 5 bases from J, with 7 bases between. There are 13 residues in the CDR3. CDR3 protein: CASSYASTGELFF. CDR3 nucleotides: TGTGCCAGCAGTTATGCATCTACCGGGGAGCTGTTTTTT.

The chain couples TRBV2 to TRBJ2-7, with D uncertain. The V end was cut by 3 bases, the J end by 6 bases, with 9 bases between. This CDR3 spans 12 amino acids. CDR1 SNHLY and CDR2 FYNNEI come from the germline V gene. As DNA, the CDR3 is TGTGCCAGCAGTGACACGAGGATCGAGCAGTACTTC. Translation: CASSDTRIEQYF.

V and J are TRBV6-6 and TRBJ2-1, with D unclear. CDR3 length equals 15 residues. With 7 bases removed from V and 0 bases from J, the gap between germline ends came to 13 bases. Germline V gene data show CDR1 as MNHNY and CDR2 as SVGAGI (reference sequence). This CDR3 is CASIPLGGSYNEQFF. The CDR3 bases are TGTGCCAGCATACCCCTTGGTGGCTCCTACAATGAGCAGTTCTTC.

The DNA of the CDR3 is TGCGCCAGCAGTGAGTATACAGGGTCAAACACTGAAGCTTTCTTT. It yields the protein CASSEYTGSNTEAFF. This chain joins TRBV10-2 and TRBJ1-1, with a possible D match to TRBD1 (6 bases). Looked up from germline, CDR1 is WSHSY and CDR2 is SAAADI. Trimming pared 1 base from V and 2 bases from J, leaving 11 bases between. This CDR3 region has 15 residues.

The rearrangement joins TRBV5-4 to TRBJ2-7; D unclear. CDR1 and CDR2 (germline): SGHNT, YYREEE (reference sequence). The CDR3 spans 13 residues. Between the trimmed V and J ends, which lost 2 bases and 5 bases, there was a span of 11 bases. CDR3 amino acids: CASSLSGLDEQYF. As DNA, the CDR3 is TGTGCCAGCAGCTTAAGTGGGCTCGACGAGCAGTACTTC.

The V and J genes are TRBV7-6 and TRBJ1-5; D remains ambiguous. V lost 5 bases, J lost 0 bases, and 11 bases lay in between. This CDR3 is 15 amino acids long. CDR1 is SGHVS and CDR2 is FNYEAQ in the germline V gene. DNA for the CDR3: TGTGCCAGCAGCAAAGACATTTATAGCAATCAGCCCCAGCATTTT. Its translation is CASSKDIYSNQPQHF. Full variable domain (rest looked up from reference TRBV7-6 and TRBJ1-5): GAGVSQSPRYKVTKRGQDVALRCDPISGHVSLYWYRQALGQGPEFLTYFNYEAQQDKSGLPNDRFSAERPEGSISTLTIQRTEQRDSAMYRCASSKDIYSNQPQHFGDGTRLSIL.

This chain joins TRBV27 and TRBJ2-7; 11 bases line up with TRBD2. Germline V gives CDR1 MNHEY, CDR2 SMNVEV (reference sequence). J lost 1 base, V lost 5 bases, and 13 bases had no gene match. The CDR3 totals 18 residues. CDR3: CASSPPPGLAVVSYEQYF. Here the CDR3 DNA reads TGTGCCAGCAGTCCGCCACCGGGACTAGCGGTAGTATCCTACGAGCAGTACTTC.

This chain joins TRBV4-3 and TRBJ2-1, with 7 bases fitting TRBD2. Germline V CDR1 and CDR2: LGHNA, YSLEER. The CDR3 is 17 residues long. V trimming: 4 bases; J trimming: 4 bases; junction bases outside the gene matches: 13. CDR3 DNA sequence: TGCGCCAGCAGCCCAATGGTGGGGCTAGCGGAATACAATGAGCAGTTCTTC. This gives the protein CASSPMVGLAEYNEQFF.

This clone was recorded only once. This chain connects TRBV6-1 to TRBJ2-3; TRBD1 aligns across 10 bases. The V gene's germline CDR1 is MNHNS and CDR2 SASEGT. The CDR3 spans 15 residues. With V trimmed by 3 bases and J by 5 bases, 5 bases remained unmatched. CDR3 loop: CASSDTTGGQDTQYF. The CDR3 DNA reads TGTGCCAGCAGTGATACGACAGGGGGCCAAGATACGCAGTATTTT.

This clone was found a few times. The chain is built from TRBV9 and TRBJ1-2; 9 bases agree with TRBD1. V dropped 4 bases and J dropped 3; count of bases not matched to a gene: 7. The germline V gene encodes CDR1 SGDLS and CDR2 YYNGEE. There are 15 residues in the CDR3. CDR3 nucleotides: TGTGCCAGCAGCTTACGACAGGGGGGAGACTATGGCTACACCTTC. Amino acid sequence: CASSLRQGGDYGYTF.

The genes are TRBV5-4 and TRBJ2-3; no clear D. The V gene's germline CDR1 is SGHNT and CDR2 YYREEE (reference sequence). The CDR3 length is 13 residues. V was pared by 4 bases and J by 6 bases, with 12 bases between. The CDR3 loop reads CASSPEVVDTQYF. The CDR3 DNA follows: TGTGCCAGCAGCCCCGAGGTGGTTGATACGCAGTATTTT. The whole variable domain, remainder taken from reference TRBV5-4 and TRBJ2-3, is ETGVTQSPTHLIKTRGQQVTLRCSSQSGHNTVSWYQQALGQGPQFIFQYYREEENGRGNFPPRFSGLQFPNYSSELNVNALELDDSALYLCASSPEVVDTQYFGPGTRLTVL.

V gene TRBV11-2 combines with J gene TRBJ2-7, with 10 bases matching TRBD2. V was clipped by 4 bases and J by 4 bases; unmatched bases: 4. Germline CDR1 is SGHAT and CDR2 is FQNNGV. The CDR3 is 14 amino acids. The CDR3 here is CASSSILAGYEQYF. CDR3 coding DNA: TGTGCCAGCAGCTCCATACTAGCGGGATACGAGCAGTACTTC. The whole variable domain, filled in from reference TRBV11-2 and TRBJ2-7, reads EAGVAQSPRYKIIEKRQSVAFWCNPISGHATLYWYQQILGQGPKLLIQFQNNGVVDDSQLPKDRFSAERLKGVDSTLKIQPAKLEDSAVYLCASSSILAGYEQYFGPGTRLTVT.

The rearrangement links TRBV2 to TRBJ2-3; possibly TRBD1 or TRBD2 for D (5 bases each). The CDR3 has 13 amino acids. Per the germline V gene, CDR1 is SNHLY and CDR2 is FYNNEI. The V end was cut by 7 bases, the J end by 4 bases, with 12 bases between. The CDR3 spells CASTHRGADTQYF. CDR3 bases: TGTGCCAGCACCCACCGAGGGGCAGATACGCAGTATTTT.

V usage is TRBV10-1 and J usage is TRBJ2-1; no reliable D call. Trimming shortened V by 0 bases and J by 8 bases, and 5 bases separated the two germline ends. CDR3 length equals 12 residues. In germline, CDR1 is WNHNN, CDR2 SYGVQD (reference sequence). CDR3 coding DNA: TGCGCCAGCAGTGAGTCTTGGGATGAGCAGTTCTTC. It codes for CASSESWDEQFF.

V and J are TRBV18 and TRBJ2-7, with 7 bases that match TRBD2. Germline V gene data show CDR1 as KGHSH and CDR2 as LQKENI. The CDR3 has 15 residues. After removal of 3 bases from V and 0 bases from J, the junction contained 5 bases not matched to a gene. The CDR3 region has the DNA TGTGCCAGCTCACCCCTGGGCGGGAGCTCCTACGAGCAGTACTTC. Amino acid sequence: CASSPLGGSSYEQYF.

This clone was observed a single time. The J gene is TRBJ2-2, the V gene TRBV9; D not resolved. In germline, CDR1 is SGDLS, CDR2 YYNGEE. This CDR3 is built from 15 residues. V dropped 0 bases and J dropped 6 bases, with 12 bases sitting between them. The CDR3 sequence: CASSVGRREAGELFF. DNA for the CDR3: TGTGCCAGCAGCGTAGGCCGGCGAGAGGCCGGGGAGCTGTTTTTT.

The CDR3 loop reads CASSLQLKEQYF. DNA of the CDR3: TGTGCCAGCAGCCTGCAGCTCAAAGAGCAGTACTTC. The chain is built from TRBV14 and TRBJ2-7, with D unresolved. V was pared by 4 bases and J by 7 bases, with 11 bases between. The length of the CDR3 is 12 residues. CDR1 and CDR2 from the germline V gene are SGHDN and FVKESK.

This sequence joins TRBV7-9 and TRBJ2-1; 9 bases agree with TRBD2. Germline assignment: CDR1 SEHNR and CDR2 FQNEAQ (reference sequence). The trim removed 4 bases at V and 8 bases at J, leaving 15 bases unmatched. The CDR3 consists of 17 residues. The CDR3: CASSSGLAPGAIDEQFF. The CDR3 nucleotides read TGTGCCAGCAGCTCGGGACTAGCCCCCGGGGCAATAGATGAGCAGTTCTTC.